The 6 T cell receptor beta chains in this list originate from one sample, sequenced in a study of beta chain features in type 1 diabetes. Study-level results: In all four CD4+ subsets, TCRB CDR3 length was significantly, moderately reduced in type 1 diabetes.

Their antigens remain unidentified. The investigators reverse transcribed all of the isolated RNA, so they sequenced expressed TCRB transcripts. The table came from immunoSEQ multiplex PCR; TCRdb's copy has only in-frame clones and leaves some out. The sample has about 120,000 clones; about 17% are singletons. Sequenced: central memory CD4+ T cells from blood. These TCRs come from a man under 40 with type 1 diabetes.

Turning to this clone: One end of the junction does not line up with germline, which may come from a read error. The gene calls are TRBV7-7 and TRBJ2-1, with D possibly called TRBD1 or TRBD2 (5 bases each). Germline V gene lookup returns CDR1 SSHAT and CDR2 FNYEAQ (reference sequence). This CDR3 contains 16 residues. The CDR3 reads CASSLAPADQGHEQFF. The CDR3 DNA follows: TGTGCTAGCAGCTTAGCACCCGCGGACCAGGGACATGAGCAGTTCTTC.

This clone was seen only a few times. The chain links TRBV6-5 to TRBJ2-3; no reliable D call. The CDR3 runs to 15 residues. Germline-derived CDR1 and CDR2 are MNHEY and SVGAGI. Trimming took off 0 bases at V and 5 bases at J, with 12 bases between the two ends. The CDR3 reads CASSYSKGFKDTQYF. The CDR3, as DNA: TGTGCCAGCAGTTACTCGAAAGGGTTCAAAGATACGCAGTATTTT.

The CDR3 sequence is CASSSNPGQGLGEQYF. CDR3 coding DNA: TGTGCCAGCAGCTCCAACCCGGGACAGGGTTTGGGTGAGCAGTACTTC. The chain combines TRBV7-6 with TRBJ2-7, with TRBD1 matching over 9 bases. Unmatched junction bases numbered 14, after V lost 4 bases and J lost 7 bases. The CDR3 is 16 residues long. The germline gives CDR1 SGHVS, CDR2 FNYEAQ.

This clone has more than one count but fewer than ten. The J gene is TRBJ2-3, the V gene TRBV6-5, with D hard to call. Trimming stripped 5 bases from V and 2 bases from J, with 8 bases between. The germline V gene encodes CDR1 MNHEY and CDR2 SVGAGI. There are 13 residues in the CDR3. The CDR3 DNA reads TGTGCCAGCAGTCTCAAATTCACAGATACGCAGTATTTT. The encoded protein is CASSLKFTDTQYF.

This chain's CDR3 is CASSEGQVAYEQYF. In DNA form, the CDR3 reads TGTGCCAGCTCAGAGGGACAGGTCGCCTACGAGCAGTACTTC. The chain is built from TRBV18 and TRBJ2-7, with 8 bases aligning to TRBD1. V shed 5 bases and J 2 bases; nucleotides not matched to a gene: 5. The CDR3 spans 14 residues. CDR1 KGHSH and CDR2 LQKENI come from the germline V gene.

The table lists this clone with a few counts. The chain joins TRBV20-1 to TRBJ2-1, with a tentative D call TRBD1 (6 bases). The V gene lost 6 bases and the J gene lost 10 bases, with 13 bases spanning the gap. Germline lookup yields CDR1 DFQATT and CDR2 SNEGSKA (reference sequence). This CDR3 contains 11 residues. CDR3 nucleotide sequence: TGCAGTGCGGGGGCCCAAAGGGAGCAGTTCTTC. It translates to CSAGAQREQFF.